This TCR beta chain was documented in a study of PD-L1 blockade in urothelial cancer. Study information: Patients' atezolizumab regimen, 1,200 mg intravenously every 3 weeks, began in the mid-2010s. Anywhere from 0 to 3 prior chemotherapy regimens had been received by patients.

Generated by immunoSEQ multiplex PCR, the TCRdb table keeps only in-frame clones and is missing some. The profile shows 45,000 to 70,000 clones, about 85% of them singletons. As to time point: pretreatment peripheral blood. Urothelial carcinoma affected the patients, and it was locally advanced or metastatic. Each patient gave between 1 and 8 samples, pretreatment and on-treatment. This CDR3 has 11 residues. The V and J ends lost 4 bases and 8 bases respectively, with 6 bases between them. CDR1 and CDR2 from the germline V gene are LNHDA and SQIVND (reference sequence). Material: PBMCs, obtained around atezolizumab (anti-PD-L1) treatment. The sequence came from a man aged 65 to 79 with urothelial cancer. The chain recombines TRBV19 with TRBJ2-1; D call uncertain. The CDR3 DNA is TGTGCCAGTAGTACTAAATATGAGCAGTTCTTC. Translation gives CASSTKYEQFF.